A single sample gave rise to the 32 T cell receptor beta chains below, sequenced in a study of T-cell memory formation after mild COVID-19. MiXCR was run by TCRdb on the 5' RACE reads, yielding one entry per CDR3 protein. Here the sample spans 400,000 to 500,000 distinct CDR3 sequences, 20% to 25% being singletons. The sequenced sample was PBMCs or a T cell subset sorted from them (not recorded which). These receptors all stem from an adult woman who had mild COVID-19 (a few samples of this study predate the infection). Cell type and time point are not known.

The chain links TRBV20-1 to TRBJ2-7, with D uncertain. V lost 2 bases, J lost 0 bases, and 8 bases lay in between. The CDR3 length is 13 residues. CDR1 and CDR2 from the germline V gene are DFQATT and SNEGSKA (reference sequence). DNA for the CDR3: TGCAGTGCTAGATCGAGGAGCTCCTACGAGCAGTACTTC. This gives the protein CSARSRSSYEQYF.

The J gene is TRBJ2-1, the V gene TRBV24-1; 12 bases fit TRBD1. Germline V CDR1 and CDR2: KGHDR, SFDVKD. The J segment lost 7 bases and the V segment lost 4 bases, leaving 1 base of the junction unmatched. The CDR3 is 14 residues long. The CDR3 loop is CATSEGQGANEQFF. The CDR3 DNA is TGTGCCACCAGTGAGGGACAGGGGGCGAATGAGCAGTTCTTC.

This clonotype was detected only a few times. This chain links TRBV24-1 with TRBJ2-5, with 7 bases aligning to TRBD1. V shed 6 bases, J shed 4 bases, and the junction held 1 base outside the gene matches. CDR3 size: 12 residues. CDR1 KGHDR and CDR2 SFDVKD come from the germline V gene. The CDR3 sequence: CATSTGAETQYF. DNA for the CDR3: TGTGCCACCAGTACAGGGGCAGAGACCCAGTACTTC.

The CDR3 reads CASSYSDRGTSYEQYF. CDR3 bases: TGTGCCAGCAGTTACTCTGACAGGGGGACCTCCTACGAGCAGTACTTC. The V call is TRBV6-6, the J call TRBJ2-7; 9 nucleotides line up with TRBD1. J gave up 0 bases and V 0 bases, and 3 bases lay outside the gene matches. The CDR3 is made up of 16 amino acids. Germline values: CDR1 MNHNY, CDR2 SVGAGI (reference sequence).

The chain uses TRBV9 and TRBJ2-7; TRBD1 or TRBD2 may be the D gene (5 bases each). The CDR3 length is 15 residues. The V end lost 0 bases, the J end lost 3 bases, and 13 bases lay between the germline ends. Germline V gene sequence: CDR1 SGDLS, CDR2 YYNGEE. The CDR3 loop reads CASSVGLGRHYEQYF. CDR3 bases: TGTGCCAGCAGCGTAGGGTTGGGACGACACTACGAGCAGTACTTC.

The genes are TRBV7-3 and TRBJ1-1; 8 bases are a match to TRBD1. V lost 8 bases and J lost 0; bases outside the gene matches: 2. The CDR3 runs 13 residues. From germline, CDR1 is SGHTA and CDR2 FQGTGA. The CDR3 DNA sequence: TGTGCCAGCGGACAGGGCGTGAACACTGAAGCTTTCTTT. The encoded protein is CASGQGVNTEAFF. Combining the CDR3 with reference TRBV7-3 and TRBJ1-1 gives the whole variable domain GAGVSQTPSNKVTEKGKYVELRCDPISGHTALYWYRQSLGQGPEFLIYFQGTGAADDSGLPNDRFFAVRPEGSVSTLKIQRTERGDSAVYLCASGQGVNTEAFFGQGTRLTVV.

This clonotype was picked up one time. The chain has TRBV7-2 and TRBJ2-4; no reliable D call. Trimming cost V 5 bases and J 0 bases, with 11 bases left between them. Germline V lookup: CDR1 SGHTA, CDR2 FQGNSA. The CDR3 sequence is 15 residues long. CDR3 coding DNA: TGTGCCAGCAGCCCCGAGTTACTAGCCAAAAACATTCAGTACTTC. Its translation: CASSPELLAKNIQYF. Full variable domain (rest looked up from reference TRBV7-2 and TRBJ2-4): GAGVSQSPSNKVTEKGKDVELRCDPISGHTALYWYRQSLGQGLEFLIYFQGNSAPDKSGLPSDRFSAERTGGSVSTLTIQRTQQEDSAVYLCASSPELLAKNIQYFGAGTRLSVL.

This clonotype occurred a few times. This chain uses TRBV15 with TRBJ2-1; 10 bases agree with TRBD2. J lost 10 bases, V lost 6 bases, and 24 bases had no gene match. This CDR3 is 19 amino acids long. Per the germline V gene, CDR1 is LNHNV and CDR2 is YYDKDF (reference sequence). The CDR3 loop is CATSSRGGLAGAGPMEQFF. The CDR3 nucleotides read TGTGCCACCAGTTCGAGGGGGGGCCTAGCGGGAGCGGGGCCAATGGAGCAGTTCTTC.

A few counts support this clonotype. The rearrangement joins TRBV15 to TRBJ2-3; D remains unclear. The CDR3 consists of 15 residues. V dropped 1 base and J dropped 2 bases, with 10 bases sitting between them. Per the germline V gene, CDR1 is LNHNV and CDR2 is YYDKDF (reference sequence). CDR3 residues: CATSRAGSFTDTQYF. CDR3 coding DNA: TGTGCCACCAGCAGAGCTGGCAGCTTCACAGATACGCAGTATTTT. Full variable domain (outside the CDR3, taken from reference TRBV15 and TRBJ2-3): DAMVIQNPRYQVTQFGKPVTLSCSQTLNHNVMYWYQQKSSQAPKLLFHYYDKDFNNEADTPDNFQSRRPNTSFCFLDIRSPGLGDTAMYLCATSRAGSFTDTQYFGPGTRLTVL.

This clonotype was counted at least ten times. The gene calls are TRBV3-1 and TRBJ2-1, with a tentative D call TRBD2 (6 bases). This CDR3 is built from 18 residues. CDR1 and CDR2 from the germline V gene are LGHDT and YNNKEL (reference sequence). The V end lost 0 bases, the J end lost 4 bases, and 19 bases lay between the germline ends. The CDR3 loop is CASSQERLSGERYNEQFF. The CDR3 nucleotides read TGTGCCAGCAGCCAAGAAAGGTTATCGGGGGAGAGGTACAATGAGCAGTTCTTC.

J is TRBJ2-5 and V is TRBV12-3 or TRBV12-4; TRBD1 is a possible D gene (5 bases). Between the trimmed V and J ends, which lost 3 bases and 3 bases, there was a span of 11 bases. This CDR3 region has 14 residues. The CDR3 spells CASSFWQGEETQYF. CDR3 bases: TGTGCCAGCAGTTTTTGGCAGGGCGAAGAGACCCAGTACTTC.

The table lists this clonotype with a few counts. This rearrangement joins TRBV28 to TRBJ2-5; D not resolved. V was pared by 8 bases and J by 7 bases, with 5 bases between. The CDR3 length is 9 residues. Germline CDR1 is MDHEN and CDR2 is SYDVKM. In DNA, the CDR3 is TGTGCCAGCGGGCGGACCCAGTACTTC. Translating it yields CASGRTQYF.

The table lists this clonotype with a few counts. The rearrangement joins TRBV5-1 to TRBJ2-6; D not resolved. The V end was cut by 2 bases, the J end by 0 bases, with 6 bases between. CDR1 and CDR2 (germline): SGHRS, YFSETQ. The CDR3 has 15 amino acids. As DNA, the CDR3 is TGCGCCAGCAGCTTACAGCGCTCTGGGGCCAACGTCCTGACTTTC. Encoded protein: CASSLQRSGANVLTF.

V and J are TRBV25-1 and TRBJ2-7; 12 positions agree with TRBD2. Germline-derived CDR1 and CDR2 are MGHDK and SYGVNS. The CDR3 loop spans 15 amino acids. The V gene end was trimmed by 5 bases and the J gene end by 4 bases; junction bases not matched to a gene: 6. The CDR3 here is CASSLAGGPQYEQYF. DNA of the CDR3: TGTGCCAGCAGTCTAGCGGGAGGGCCCCAGTACGAGCAGTACTTC.

The gene calls are TRBV4-1 and TRBJ1-2; TRBD1 might be the D (6 bases). The CDR3 loop spans 15 amino acids. Germline V gene data show CDR1 as MGHRA and CDR2 as YSYEKL. Trimming pared 4 bases from V and 1 base from J, leaving 13 bases between. In DNA, the CDR3 is TGCGCCAGCAGCCGATCCGGGGGGCTTAACTATGGCTACACCTTC. Residues: CASSRSGGLNYGYTF.

The sample holds many counts of this clonotype. This chain connects TRBV7-9 to TRBJ2-7; 13 bases are shared with TRBD2. Germline CDR1 is SEHNR and CDR2 is FQNEAQ (reference sequence). Trimming at V came to 5 bases and at J to 6 bases, leaving 7 bases not matched to a gene. The CDR3 sequence is 15 residues long. The CDR3 loop is CASSQPGTSGVEQYF. In DNA form, the CDR3 reads TGTGCCAGCAGCCAACCCGGGACTAGCGGGGTCGAGCAGTACTTC.

This clonotype has only a few counts. This chain connects TRBV13 to TRBJ2-7, with D perhaps TRBD2 (7 bases). V was clipped by 5 bases and J by 5 bases, with 19 bases between them. Per germline, CDR1 PRHDT and CDR2 FYEKMQ (reference sequence). The CDR3 runs 15 residues. This CDR3 reads CASSLRGGFGHEQYF. The CDR3 nucleotides are TGTGCCAGCAGCCTCCGCGGGGGCTTCGGCCACGAGCAGTACTTC.

The V and J genes are TRBV20-1 and TRBJ2-4; no reliable D call. V shed 1 base and J shed 0 bases, with 10 bases lying between them. Germline lookup yields CDR1 DFQATT and CDR2 SNEGSKA (reference sequence). The CDR3 is 15 amino acids. The CDR3 is CSARVQPIAKNIQYF. The CDR3 DNA reads as TGCAGTGCTAGAGTCCAGCCTATAGCCAAAAACATTCAGTACTTC.

The rearrangement joins TRBV6-2 or TRBV6-3 to TRBJ2-5; possibly TRBD1 for D (5 bases). Germline assignment: CDR1 MNHEY and CDR2 SVGEGT. Trimming took off 1 base at V and 2 bases at J, with 8 bases between the two ends. CDR3 length: 14 amino acids. CDR3 nucleotides: TGTGCCAGCAGTTACTATGGGGCACAAGAGACCCAGTACTTC. Its protein is CASSYYGAQETQYF.

V is TRBV6-2 or TRBV6-3 and J is TRBJ2-1, with TRBD1 matching 9 bases. Germline assignment: CDR1 MNHEY and CDR2 SVGEGT. The V segment lost 4 bases and the J segment 7 bases; nucleotides outside the gene matches: 8. The CDR3 consists of 15 residues. The chain's CDR3 is CASSFPGQGRNEQFF. The CDR3 region has the DNA TGTGCCAGCAGTTTCCCGGGACAGGGTAGGAATGAGCAGTTCTTC.

The chain is built from TRBV18 and TRBJ2-1; D gene unclear. CDR1 is KGHSH, CDR2 LQKENI, per germline. The CDR3 totals 14 residues. V was clipped by 6 bases and J by 8 bases, with 17 bases between them. The CDR3 spells CASSPGSELHEQFF. CDR3 nucleotide sequence: TGTGCCAGCTCGCCTGGGTCCGAGTTGCATGAGCAGTTCTTC.

V usage is TRBV12-3 or TRBV12-4 and J usage is TRBJ1-3; a weak D match, TRBD1 (5 bases). CDR3 size: 15 residues. Trimming took 2 bases from V and 4 from J, leaving 12 bases between them. DNA for the CDR3: TGTGCCAGCAGTTTACGCAGGGAAGGCGGAAACACCATATATTTT. It is translated as CASSLRREGGNTIYF.

V gene TRBV10-3 combines with J gene TRBJ2-2; TRBD1 might be the D (5 bases). The V gene lost 2 bases and the J gene lost 0 bases, with 7 bases spanning the gap. The V gene's germline CDR1 is ENHRY and CDR2 SYGVKD. CDR3 length: 15 residues. As DNA, the CDR3 is TGTGCCATCAGTGAGGACAGAACGAACACCGGGGAGCTGTTTTTT. Translated, it gives CAISEDRTNTGELFF.

The V gene is TRBV15, the J gene TRBJ2-1; perhaps D is TRBD1 or TRBD2 (5 bases each). Trimming cost V 0 bases and J 8 bases, with 5 bases left between them. The CDR3 runs 12 residues. Germline CDR1 LNHNV, CDR2 YYDKDF (reference sequence). This CDR3 is CATSREGHEQFF. In DNA form, the CDR3 reads TGTGCCACCAGCAGAGAGGGACATGAGCAGTTCTTC. Complete variable domain (other parts from reference TRBV15 and TRBJ2-1): DAMVIQNPRYQVTQFGKPVTLSCSQTLNHNVMYWYQQKSSQAPKLLFHYYDKDFNNEADTPDNFQSRRPNTSFCFLDIRSPGLGDTAMYLCATSREGHEQFFGPGTRLTVL.

In its sample, this clonotype was seen many times. This chain uses TRBV7-9 with TRBJ2-1; 8 positions match TRBD2. J lost 4 bases, V lost 3 bases, and 8 bases had no gene match. Germline V gene data show CDR1 as SEHNR and CDR2 as FQNEAQ (reference sequence). CDR3 length: 16 amino acids. The CDR3 sequence is CASSFGRGLDYNEQFF. CDR3 DNA sequence: TGTGCCAGCAGCTTCGGGCGGGGACTAGATTACAATGAGCAGTTCTTC.

CDR3 amino acids: CAWGPRSALVQPQHF. Written as DNA, the CDR3 is TGTGCCTGGGGCCCTCGATCAGCCCTCGTTCAGCCCCAGCATTTT. J is TRBJ1-5 and V is TRBV30; D gene ambiguous. Germline loops: CDR1 GTSNPN, CDR2 SVGIG (reference sequence). The ends were cut back, 5 bases at V and 6 bases at J, with 20 bases in the middle. There are 15 residues in the CDR3.

The genes are TRBV11-1 and TRBJ2-2, with a weak D call TRBD2 (5 bases). The CDR3 has 14 residues. V lost 3 bases and J 6 bases, leaving 11 bases between the germline ends. The germline V gene encodes CDR1 SGHAT and CDR2 FQDESV (reference sequence). The CDR3: CASSFIRGSGELFF. CDR3 sequence (DNA): TGTGCCAGCAGCTTTATTCGAGGGTCCGGGGAGCTGTTTTTT. Drawing the rest from reference TRBV11-1 and TRBJ2-2, the complete variable domain is EAEVAQSPRYKITEKSQAVAFWCDPISGHATLYWYRQILGQGPELLVQFQDESVVDDSQLPKDRFSAERLKGVDSTLKIQPAELGDSAMYLCASSFIRGSGELFFGEGSRLTVL.

This clonotype was recorded a few times. The rearrangement uses TRBV20-1 and TRBJ2-7, with 11 bases matching TRBD2. Trimming cost V 3 bases and J 3 bases; bases outside gene matches: 1. Germline CDR1 DFQATT, CDR2 SNEGSKA (reference sequence). The CDR3 sequence is 13 residues long. CDR3: CSARGLADYEQYF. The CDR3 bases are TGCAGTGCTAGGGGACTAGCGGACTACGAGCAGTACTTC.

Ten or more counts support this clonotype. The V gene is TRBV7-2, the J gene TRBJ1-4, with D possibly being TRBD1 (6 bases). CDR3 length equals 14 residues. The germline V gene has CDR1 SGHTA and CDR2 FQGNSA. V dropped 5 bases and J dropped 3 bases, with 10 bases sitting between them. CDR3 in DNA: TGTGCCAGCAGCCGAGGGGGGCCTAATGAAAAACTGTTTTTT. It encodes CASSRGGPNEKLFF. Variable domain in full (rest from reference TRBV7-2 and TRBJ1-4): GAGVSQSPSNKVTEKGKDVELRCDPISGHTALYWYRQSLGQGLEFLIYFQGNSAPDKSGLPSDRFSAERTGGSVSTLTIQRTQQEDSAVYLCASSRGGPNEKLFFGSGTQLSVL.

The V gene is TRBV29-1, the J gene TRBJ1-2; weak D call: TRBD1 (6 bases). The germline CDR1 and CDR2 sequences are SQVTM and ANQGSEA. The CDR3 sequence is 12 residues long. V was cut by 6 bases and J by 6 bases, with 14 bases left in between. The CDR3 sequence: CSVPDSLDGYTF. The CDR3 DNA follows: TGCAGCGTCCCGGACAGCCTGGATGGCTACACCTTC.

This clonotype was seen more than once but under ten times. V gene TRBV24-1 combines with J gene TRBJ1-5; 7 bases are shared with TRBD1. The ends lost 5 bases at V and 5 bases at J; junction bases unmatched: 5. This CDR3 is built from 14 residues. Per germline, CDR1 KGHDR and CDR2 SFDVKD. CDR3 sequence (DNA): TGTGCCACCAGTGCCAGGGGGGGTTATCAGCCCCAGCATTTT. Amino acid sequence: CATSARGGYQPQHF.

This clonotype was observed a few times. The rearrangement links TRBV4-2 to TRBJ1-1, with D perhaps TRBD1 (6 bases). Germline CDR1 LGHNA, CDR2 YNFKEQ. V lost 0 bases to trimming and J lost 1 base, with 9 bases between them. The length of the CDR3 is 15 residues. CDR3 amino acids: CASSQDPTGNTEAFF. The CDR3 DNA reads as TGTGCCAGCAGCCAAGATCCGACAGGGAACACTGAAGCTTTCTTT.